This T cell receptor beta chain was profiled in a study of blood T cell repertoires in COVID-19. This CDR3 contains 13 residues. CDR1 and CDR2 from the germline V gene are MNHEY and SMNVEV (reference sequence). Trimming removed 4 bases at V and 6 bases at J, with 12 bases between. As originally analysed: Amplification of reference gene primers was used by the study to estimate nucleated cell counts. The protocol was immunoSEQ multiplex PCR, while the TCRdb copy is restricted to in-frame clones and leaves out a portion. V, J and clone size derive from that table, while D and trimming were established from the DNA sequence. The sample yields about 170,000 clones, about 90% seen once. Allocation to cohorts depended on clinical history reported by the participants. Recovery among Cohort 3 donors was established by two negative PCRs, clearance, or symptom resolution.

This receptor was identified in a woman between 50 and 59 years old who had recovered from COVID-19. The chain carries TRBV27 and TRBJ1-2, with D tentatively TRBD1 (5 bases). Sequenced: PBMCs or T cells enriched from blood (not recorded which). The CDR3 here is CASSWGGGNGYTF. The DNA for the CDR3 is TGTGCCAGCAGTTGGGGCGGGGGAAATGGCTACACCTTC.